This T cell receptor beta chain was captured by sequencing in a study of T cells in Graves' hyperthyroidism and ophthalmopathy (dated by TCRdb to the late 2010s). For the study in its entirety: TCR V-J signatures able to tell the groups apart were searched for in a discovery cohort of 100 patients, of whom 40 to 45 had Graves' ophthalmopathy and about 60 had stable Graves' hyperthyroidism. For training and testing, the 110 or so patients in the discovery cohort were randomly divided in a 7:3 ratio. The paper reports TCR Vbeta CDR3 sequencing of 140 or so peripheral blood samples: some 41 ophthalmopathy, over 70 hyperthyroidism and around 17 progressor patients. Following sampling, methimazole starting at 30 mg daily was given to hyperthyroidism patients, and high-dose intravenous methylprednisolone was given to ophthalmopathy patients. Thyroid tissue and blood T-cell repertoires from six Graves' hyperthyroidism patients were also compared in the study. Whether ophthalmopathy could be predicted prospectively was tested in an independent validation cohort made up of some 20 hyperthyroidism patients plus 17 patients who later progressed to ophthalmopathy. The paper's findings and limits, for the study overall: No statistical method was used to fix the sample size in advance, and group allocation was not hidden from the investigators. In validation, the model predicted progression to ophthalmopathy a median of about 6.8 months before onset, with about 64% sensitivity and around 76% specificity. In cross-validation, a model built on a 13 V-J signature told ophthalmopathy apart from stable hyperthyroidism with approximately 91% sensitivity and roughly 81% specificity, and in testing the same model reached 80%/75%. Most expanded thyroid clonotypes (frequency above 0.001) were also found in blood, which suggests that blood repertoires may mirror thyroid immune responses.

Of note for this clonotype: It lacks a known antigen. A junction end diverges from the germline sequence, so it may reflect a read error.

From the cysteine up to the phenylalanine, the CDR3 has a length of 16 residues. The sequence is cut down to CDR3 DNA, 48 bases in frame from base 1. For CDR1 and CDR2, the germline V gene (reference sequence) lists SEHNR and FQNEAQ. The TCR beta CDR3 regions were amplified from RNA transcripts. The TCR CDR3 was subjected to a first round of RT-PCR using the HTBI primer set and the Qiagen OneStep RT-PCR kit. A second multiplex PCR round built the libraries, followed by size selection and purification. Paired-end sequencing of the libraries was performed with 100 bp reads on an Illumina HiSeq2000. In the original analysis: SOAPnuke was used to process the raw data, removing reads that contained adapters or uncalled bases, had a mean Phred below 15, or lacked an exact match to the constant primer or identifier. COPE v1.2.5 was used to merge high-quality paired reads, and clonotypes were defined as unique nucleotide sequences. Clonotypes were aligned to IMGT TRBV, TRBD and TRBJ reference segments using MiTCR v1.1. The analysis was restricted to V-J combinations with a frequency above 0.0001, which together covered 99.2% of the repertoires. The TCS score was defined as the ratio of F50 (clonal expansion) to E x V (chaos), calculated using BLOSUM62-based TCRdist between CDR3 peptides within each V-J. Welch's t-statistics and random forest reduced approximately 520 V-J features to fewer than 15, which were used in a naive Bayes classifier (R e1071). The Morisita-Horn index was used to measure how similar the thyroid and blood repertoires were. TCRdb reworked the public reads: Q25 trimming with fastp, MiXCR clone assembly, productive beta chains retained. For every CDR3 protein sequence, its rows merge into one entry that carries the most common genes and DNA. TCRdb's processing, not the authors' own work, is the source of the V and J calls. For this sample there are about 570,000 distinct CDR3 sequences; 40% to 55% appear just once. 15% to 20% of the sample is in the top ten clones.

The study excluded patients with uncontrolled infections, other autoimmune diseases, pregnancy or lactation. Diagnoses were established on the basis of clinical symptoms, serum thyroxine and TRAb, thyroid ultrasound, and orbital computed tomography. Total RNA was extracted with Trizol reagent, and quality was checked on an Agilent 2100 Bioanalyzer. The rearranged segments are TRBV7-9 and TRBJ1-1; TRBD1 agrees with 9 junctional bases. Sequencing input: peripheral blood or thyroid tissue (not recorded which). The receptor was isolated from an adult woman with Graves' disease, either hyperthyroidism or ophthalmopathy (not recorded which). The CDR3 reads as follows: CASSQPGTGRNTEAFF. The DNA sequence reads TGCGCCAGCAGCCAACCAGGGACAGGGAGAAACACTGAAGCTTTCTTT.